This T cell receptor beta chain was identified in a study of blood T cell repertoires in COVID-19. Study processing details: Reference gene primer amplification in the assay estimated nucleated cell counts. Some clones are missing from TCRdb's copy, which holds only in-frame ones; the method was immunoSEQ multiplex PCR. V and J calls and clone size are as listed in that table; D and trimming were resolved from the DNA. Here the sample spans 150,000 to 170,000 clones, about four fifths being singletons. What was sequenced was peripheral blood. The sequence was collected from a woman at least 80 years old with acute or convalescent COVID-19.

The CDR3 sequence: CASSSTGGGNEKLFF. CDR3 sequence (DNA): TGTGCCAGCAGCTCCACAGGGGGCGGTAATGAAAAACTGTTTTTT. The chain combines TRBV7-9 with TRBJ1-4, with 9 nucleotides matching TRBD1. The V gene's germline CDR1 is SEHNR and CDR2 FQNEAQ (reference sequence). V lost 4 bases and J lost 4; bases outside the gene matches: 4. This CDR3 is 15 amino acids long. Full variable domain (missing parts from reference TRBV7-9 and TRBJ1-4): DTGVSQNPRHKITKRGQNVTFRCDPISEHNRLYWYRQTLGQGPEFLTYFQNEAQLEKSRLLSDRFSAERPKGSFSTLEIQRTEQGDSAMYLCASSSTGGGNEKLFFGSGTQLSVL.